Sequencing of this T cell receptor beta chain was carried out in a study of CD8 T cells in ankylosing spondylitis. Each CDR3 protein gets one entry after TCRdb re-called the 5' RACE reads with MiXCR. The sample gives 500,000 or so distinct CDR3 sequences, less than 6% of which show up once; 3% to 4% is in the top ten. Germline V CDR1 and CDR2: MNHEY, SMNVEV (reference sequence). The CDR3 covers 13 residues. J lost 0 bases, V lost 6 bases, and 1 base had no gene match. Worth noting for this clonotype: Its antigen is undetermined.

Study conclusions and caveats: What seemed typical of ankylosing spondylitis blood was a TCR beta motif built from several highly homologous variants.

The V and J genes are TRBV27 and TRBJ2-7; 8 bases line up with TRBD1. The sequenced sample consisted of blood, either unsorted or a sorted T cell fraction (not recorded which). The sequence came from a male donor with ankylosing spondylitis. CDR3 loop: CASRTGASYEQYF. In nucleotides, the CDR3 is TGTGCCAGCAGGACAGGGGCCTCCTACGAGCAGTACTTC.